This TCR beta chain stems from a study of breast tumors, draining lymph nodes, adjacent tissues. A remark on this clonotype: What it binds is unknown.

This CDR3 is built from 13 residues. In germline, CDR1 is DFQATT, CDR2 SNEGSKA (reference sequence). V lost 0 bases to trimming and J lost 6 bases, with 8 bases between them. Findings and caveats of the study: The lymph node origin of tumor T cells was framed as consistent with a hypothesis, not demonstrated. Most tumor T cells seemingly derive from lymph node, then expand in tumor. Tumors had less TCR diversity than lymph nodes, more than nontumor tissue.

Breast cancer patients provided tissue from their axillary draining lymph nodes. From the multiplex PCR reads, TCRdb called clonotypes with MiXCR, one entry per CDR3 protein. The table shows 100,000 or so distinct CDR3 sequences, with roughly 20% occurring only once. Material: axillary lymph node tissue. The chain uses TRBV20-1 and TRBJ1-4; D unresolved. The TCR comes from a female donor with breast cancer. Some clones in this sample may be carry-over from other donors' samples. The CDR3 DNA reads TGCAGTGCTAGAGATCTCGGGGATGAAAAACTGTTTTTT. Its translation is CSARDLGDEKLFF.